These 5 T cell receptor beta chains share one sample of origin, sequenced in a study of regulatory T cells in long-lasting Graves disease. Time point denoted: persistent/refractory GD, antithyroid drugs over 5 years with positive TRAb. Extracted RNA from PBMCs served as the source of the TCR library. To make TCR beta libraries, researchers used iRepertoire HTBI primers and Arm-PCR of CDR3 regions. TCRdb itself ran the multiplex PCR reads through MiXCR, one entry per CDR3 protein. The profile shows some 330,000 distinct CDR3 sequences, 20% to 25% of them singletons. This specimen was peripheral blood mononuclear cells (PBMCs), taken when the disease was refractory, from a patient treated with antithyroid drugs. These receptors were collected from a woman aged 40 to 49 with Graves disease.

In this sample, this clonotype turned up many times. The gene calls are TRBV6-1 and TRBJ2-5; D gene ambiguous. This CDR3 contains 17 residues. V lost 5 bases to trimming and J lost 5 bases, with 24 bases between them. Germline assignment: CDR1 MNHNS and CDR2 SASEGT. The CDR3 nucleotides are TGTGCCAGCAGTACTGGGCCGAGCTTCGGCCGGGTGGAGACCCAGTACTTC. This encodes CASSTGPSFGRVETQYF.

The chain uses TRBV3-1 and TRBJ2-5; 16 bases agree with TRBD2. The CDR3 loop spans 17 amino acids. With V trimmed by 1 base and J by 5 bases, 4 bases remained unmatched. CDR1 and CDR2 (germline): LGHDT, YNNKEL (reference sequence). CDR3 region: CASSQAGLAGGWETQYF. In nucleotides, the CDR3 is TGTGCCAGCAGCCAAGCGGGACTAGCGGGAGGGTGGGAGACCCAGTACTTC.

This clonotype was counted only a few times. This sequence joins TRBV5-1 and TRBJ2-7; weak D call: TRBD1 (6 bases). Germline V gene lookup returns CDR1 SGHRS and CDR2 YFSETQ. Trimming left V 1 base short and J 1 base short, with 9 bases between. The CDR3 runs to 14 residues. CDR3 coding DNA: TGCGCCAGCAGCTTGCCAGGGGCGTCCTACGAGCAGTACTTC. Protein sequence: CASSLPGASYEQYF.

This clonotype was counted ten times or more. J is TRBJ2-7 and V is TRBV2; D tentatively fits TRBD1 or TRBD2 (5 bases each). The CDR3 covers 13 residues. CDR1 is SNHLY, CDR2 FYNNEI, per germline. Trimming removed 10 bases at V and 0 bases at J, with 13 bases between. CDR3 coding DNA: TGTGCCACCCTAGCCAGGGACTCCTACGAGCAGTACTTC. Protein: CATLARDSYEQYF. Drawing the rest from reference TRBV2 and TRBJ2-7, the complete variable domain is EPEVTQTPSHQVTQMGQEVILRCVPISNHLYFYWYRQILGQKVEFLVSFYNNEISEKSEIFDDQFSVERPDGSNFTLKIRSTKLEDSAMYFCATLARDSYEQYFGPGTRLTVT.

The table lists this clonotype with many counts. This chain connects TRBV20-1 to TRBJ2-7, with TRBD2 as a possible D gene (7 bases). V dropped 6 bases and J dropped 5 bases, with 17 bases sitting between them. The CDR3 sequence is 13 residues long. Germline CDR1 is DFQATT and CDR2 is SNEGSKA (reference sequence). The CDR3 region is CSARRGGDNEQYF. In DNA form, the CDR3 reads TGCAGTGCCAGGCGCGGGGGCGACAACGAGCAGTACTTC.